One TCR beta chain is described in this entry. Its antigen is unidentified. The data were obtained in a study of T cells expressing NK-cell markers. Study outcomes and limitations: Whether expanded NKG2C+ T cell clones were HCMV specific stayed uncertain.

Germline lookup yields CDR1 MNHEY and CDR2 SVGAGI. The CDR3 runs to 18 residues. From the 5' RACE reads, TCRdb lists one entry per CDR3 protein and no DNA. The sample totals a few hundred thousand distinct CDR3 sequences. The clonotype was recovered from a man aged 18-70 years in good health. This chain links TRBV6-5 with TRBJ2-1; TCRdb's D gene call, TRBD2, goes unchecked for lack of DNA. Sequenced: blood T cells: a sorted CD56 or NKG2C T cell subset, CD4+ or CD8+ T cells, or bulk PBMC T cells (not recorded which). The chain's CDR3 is CASRKLAGGNFGYNEQFF.